A single sample is the source of the 25 T cell receptor beta chains below, sequenced in a study of T cells after yellow fever vaccination. From the 5' RACE reads, TCRdb called clonotypes with MiXCR, one entry per CDR3 protein. Found here are approximately 300,000 distinct CDR3 sequences, about 11% of them singletons; the top ten hold under 4%. The sample in question was CD4+ T cells sorted from PBMCs, obtained 45 days after the yellow fever booster vaccination. The receptors here all came from a man aged 18-30 years who received the YFV17D yellow fever vaccine.

The chain is built from TRBV18 and TRBJ1-5; TRBD1 might be the D (6 bases). This CDR3 spans 14 amino acids. The ends were cut back, 3 bases at V and 6 bases at J, with 12 bases in the middle. Germline V gene sequence: CDR1 KGHSH, CDR2 LQKENI. The DNA for the CDR3 is TGTGCCAGCTCACCCCCGGGGGGGCTTCAGCCCCAGCATTTT. Its translation: CASSPPGGLQPQHF.

This clonotype has at least ten counts. The chain employs TRBV7-2 and TRBJ2-1; D is perhaps TRBD1 (6 bases). CDR1 is SGHTA, CDR2 FQGNSA, per germline. CDR3 length: 13 amino acids. Trimming cost V 3 bases and J 7 bases, with 10 bases left between them. The CDR3 spells CASSFRGSNEQFF. In DNA form, the CDR3 reads TGTGCCAGCAGCTTCAGGGGAAGTAATGAGCAGTTCTTC.

Ten or more counts support this clonotype. The J gene is TRBJ2-5, the V gene TRBV7-9; D is perhaps TRBD2 (5 bases). The length of the CDR3 is 13 residues. The germline V gene encodes CDR1 SEHNR and CDR2 FQNEAQ (reference sequence). V lost 5 bases and J 5 bases, leaving 12 bases between the germline ends. CDR3 sequence reads: CASSPGRGETQYF. The DNA of the CDR3 is TGTGCCAGCAGCCCGGGTCGGGGTGAGACCCAGTACTTC.

The CDR3 region has the DNA TGTGCCACCCAAGGGACAGGGAACACCGGGGAGCTGTTTTTT. It encodes CATQGTGNTGELFF. The V and J genes are TRBV6-5 and TRBJ2-2; 8 bases align to TRBD1. Per the germline V gene, CDR1 is MNHEY and CDR2 is SVGAGI. This CDR3 is 14 amino acids long. V shed 10 bases and J 1 base; nucleotides not matched to a gene: 5.

The V call is TRBV20-1, the J call TRBJ2-3; 9 positions match TRBD2. The ends lost 5 bases at V and 3 bases at J; junction bases unmatched: 12. This CDR3 has 16 residues. CDR1 and CDR2 from the germline V gene are DFQATT and SNEGSKA (reference sequence). Here the CDR3 reads CSADGRGGTWTDTQYF. The CDR3 region has the DNA TGCAGTGCTGACGGGCGGGGGGGCACGTGGACAGATACGCAGTATTTT.

This clonotype was picked up a small number of times. This chain joins TRBV20-1 and TRBJ2-7; the match to TRBD2 covers 15 bases. This CDR3 has 14 residues. V was clipped by 3 bases and J by 4 bases; unmatched bases: 1. Germline CDR1 reads DFQATT; CDR2 reads SNEGSKA (reference sequence). The CDR3 nucleotides are TGCAGTGCTAGGGGGACTAGCGGGGGGTACGAGCAGTACGTC. It translates to CSARGTSGGYEQYV.

This clonotype was seen many times. The V gene is TRBV18, the J gene TRBJ1-1, with 8 bases fitting TRBD1. V lost 6 bases and J lost 6; bases outside the gene matches: 6. CDR1 is KGHSH, CDR2 LQKENI, per germline. The CDR3 runs 13 residues. In DNA form, the CDR3 reads TGTGCCAGCTCGGGGACAGGTTGGGCTGAAGCTTTCTTT. Translating gives CASSGTGWAEAFF.

The gene calls are TRBV7-2 and TRBJ1-5; possibly TRBD1 for D (5 bases). Germline values: CDR1 SGHTA, CDR2 FQGNSA. This CDR3 is 15 amino acids long. Trimming left V 1 base short and J 7 bases short, with 14 bases between. The DNA for the CDR3 is TGTGCCAGCAGCTTAGAAGGGGCCCGGGTCCAGCCCCAGCATTTT. This codes for CASSLEGARVQPQHF.

This clonotype has just a few counts. The V gene is TRBV7-9, the J gene TRBJ1-1, with 8 bases identical to TRBD1. CDR1 is SEHNR, CDR2 FQNEAQ, per germline (reference sequence). CDR3 length: 15 residues. With 0 bases clipped from V and 4 bases from J, the junction kept 4 bases outside the gene matches. In nucleotides, the CDR3 is TGTGCCAGCAGCTTAGCGCGGACAGGGAGCACTGAAGCTTTCTTT. Translating it yields CASSLARTGSTEAFF. Variable domain in full (rest from reference TRBV7-9 and TRBJ1-1): DTGVSQNPRHKITKRGQNVTFRCDPISEHNRLYWYRQTLGQGPEFLTYFQNEAQLEKSRLLSDRFSAERPKGSFSTLEIQRTEQGDSAMYLCASSLARTGSTEAFFGQGTRLTVV.

This chain uses TRBV10-1 with TRBJ2-2, with D possibly TRBD1 on 7 matching bases. This CDR3 comprises 16 residues. The V end lost 3 bases, the J end lost 4 bases, and 15 bases lay between the germline ends. The germline CDR1 and CDR2 sequences are WNHNN and SYGVQD (reference sequence). Here the CDR3 reads CASSDIRQGGTGELFF. In DNA, the CDR3 is TGCGCCAGCAGTGACATTAGACAGGGAGGCACCGGGGAGCTGTTTTTT.

The CDR3 DNA reads as TGTGCCAGCTCAGCCTCTTCCGGGACGGACTATGGCTACACCTTC. Translating gives CASSASSGTDYGYTF. The chain joins TRBV18 to TRBJ1-2; TRBD1 is a possible D gene (5 bases). CDR3 length equals 15 residues. Trimming shortened V by 5 bases and J by 3 bases, and 16 bases separated the two germline ends. Germline V lookup: CDR1 KGHSH, CDR2 LQKENI.

The table lists this clonotype with a few counts. The chain combines TRBV28 with TRBJ2-1; 10 nucleotides match TRBD1. CDR3 length: 14 residues. Germline loops: CDR1 MDHEN, CDR2 SYDVKM. The V and J ends lost 6 bases and 4 bases, in that order; junction bases with no gene match: 3. The CDR3 region has the DNA TGTGCCAGCAGGACAGGGGGCGCATACAATGAGCAGTTCTTC. Translating gives CASRTGGAYNEQFF.

This clonotype appeared a few times. V and J are TRBV6-5 and TRBJ2-5; D is uncertain. V was cut by 4 bases and J by 1 base, with 7 bases left in between. Germline lookup yields CDR1 MNHEY and CDR2 SVGAGI. CDR3 length equals 13 residues. The DNA of the CDR3 is TGTGCCAGCAGTTCCGACATCCAAGAGACCCAGTACTTC. The encoded protein is CASSSDIQETQYF.

This clonotype occurred many times. The V call is TRBV6-5, the J call TRBJ2-3, with 7 positions matching TRBD1. With 3 bases clipped from V and 1 base from J, the junction kept 4 bases outside the gene matches. The CDR3 loop spans 15 amino acids. Per the germline V gene, CDR1 is MNHEY and CDR2 is SVGAGI. CDR3 sequence: CASSYWDRGTDTQYF. DNA for the CDR3: TGTGCCAGCAGTTATTGGGACAGAGGCACAGATACGCAGTATTTT.

This sequence joins TRBV12-3 or TRBV12-4 and TRBJ2-3; D remains unclear. The CDR3 runs to 14 residues. Trimming removed 3 bases at V and 4 bases at J, with 11 bases between. The CDR3 is CASSFVGYPDTQYF. The CDR3 DNA follows: TGTGCCAGCAGTTTTGTGGGGTATCCAGATACGCAGTATTTT.

The chain carries TRBV2 and TRBJ2-5; TRBD2 aligns across 8 bases. V dropped 1 base and J dropped 5; count of bases not matched to a gene: 3. This CDR3 spans 14 amino acids. Germline V CDR1 and CDR2: SNHLY, FYNNEI. The CDR3 nucleotides read TGTGCCAGCAGTGAAGGGAGCGGGGGTGAGACCCAGTACTTC. This gives the protein CASSEGSGGETQYF.

This sequence joins TRBV7-2 and TRBJ2-1; 9 bases map to TRBD2. The CDR3 is made up of 15 amino acids. Trimming at V came to 6 bases and at J to 8 bases, leaving 11 bases not matched to a gene. From germline, CDR1 is SGHTA and CDR2 FQGNSA. The CDR3 bases are TGTGCCAGCAGACCGCAGGTGCGGGGGGGGGATGAGCAGTTCTTC. It specifies CASRPQVRGGDEQFF.

The chain uses TRBV12-3 or TRBV12-4 and TRBJ1-6; 7 nucleotides agree with TRBD1. The length of the CDR3 is 13 residues. V gave up 5 bases and J gave up 8 bases; unmatched junction bases: 3. CDR3 residues: CASSTGQYSPLHF. In nucleotides, the CDR3 is TGTGCCAGCAGTACGGGACAGTATTCACCCCTCCACTTT.

This clonotype has a handful of counts. The chain has TRBV4-2 and TRBJ2-1, with 8 bases lining up with TRBD1. The CDR3 covers 15 residues. The V segment lost 7 bases and the J segment 7 bases; nucleotides outside the gene matches: 12. Germline values: CDR1 LGHNA, CDR2 YNFKEQ. The chain's CDR3 is CASKGQDRVKNEQFF. DNA of the CDR3: TGTGCCAGCAAAGGGCAGGACAGGGTCAAAAATGAGCAGTTCTTC.

The chain is built from TRBV15 and TRBJ2-3; D is possibly TRBD1 (6 bases). Germline CDR1 reads LNHNV; CDR2 reads YYDKDF (reference sequence). V lost 5 bases, J lost 9 bases, and 12 bases lay in between. The CDR3 sequence is 12 residues long. The CDR3, as DNA: TGTGCCACCAGCGTCCGGGACACCACGCAGTATTTT. It encodes CATSVRDTTQYF. The whole variable domain, remainder taken from reference TRBV15 and TRBJ2-3, is DAMVIQNPRYQVTQFGKPVTLSCSQTLNHNVMYWYQQKSSQAPKLLFHYYDKDFNNEADTPDNFQSRRPNTSFCFLDIRSPGLGDTAMYLCATSVRDTTQYFGPGTRLTVL.

This clonotype showed up many times. This rearrangement joins TRBV15 to TRBJ1-1; 9 positions match TRBD1. The CDR3 runs to 17 residues. J gave up 5 bases and V 1 base, and 11 bases lay outside the gene matches. Per germline, CDR1 LNHNV and CDR2 YYDKDF (reference sequence). The CDR3 region is CATSRGGTGGAGTEAFF. The CDR3 DNA is TGTGCCACCAGCAGAGGAGGCACAGGGGGCGCGGGGACTGAAGCTTTCTTT.

This clonotype was seen repeatedly, ten times or more. V is TRBV7-2 and J is TRBJ2-5; 13 nucleotides agree with TRBD2. V trimming: 6 bases; J trimming: 3 bases; junction bases outside the gene matches: 7. The germline V gene has CDR1 SGHTA and CDR2 FQGNSA. The CDR3 spans 16 residues. The CDR3 nucleotides are TGTGCCAGCAGACCCAGACTAGCGGGGGGCGAAGAGACCCAGTACTTC. Its protein product is CASRPRLAGGEETQYF.

The chain links TRBV7-2 to TRBJ2-7; D perhaps matches TRBD2 (7 bases). The V and J ends lost 1 base and 3 bases respectively, with 13 bases between them. Germline CDR1 SGHTA, CDR2 FQGNSA. The CDR3 totals 15 residues. Here the CDR3 reads CASSLEGGTVYEQYV. The CDR3 nucleotides read TGTGCCAGCAGCTTAGAGGGGGGGACGGTCTACGAGCAGTACGTC.

This clonotype was seen a handful of times. This chain links TRBV12-3 or TRBV12-4 with TRBJ1-2; 10 bases match TRBD1. V trimming: 4 bases; J trimming: 3 bases; junction bases outside the gene matches: 5. The CDR3 has 15 amino acids. CDR3 loop: CASSSRGTGDYGYTF. The CDR3 DNA is TGTGCCAGCAGTTCCCGCGGGACAGGGGACTATGGCTACACCTTC.

This clonotype was seen ten or more times. V and J are TRBV5-4 and TRBJ1-2; 10 bases line up with TRBD1. Germline V gene lookup returns CDR1 SGHNT and CDR2 YYREEE (reference sequence). CDR3 length: 14 amino acids. The trim removed 0 bases at V and 8 bases at J, leaving 4 bases unmatched. The CDR3 spells CASSLETGGGGYTF. Here the CDR3 DNA reads TGTGCCAGCAGCTTGGAGACAGGGGGCGGCGGCTACACCTTC.